This T cell receptor (beta chain) stems from a study of T cells after yellow fever vaccination. This clonotype was observed a handful of times. In making TCR cDNA, 5'RACE template switching added a universal primer site and UMIs to it. TCRdb fed the 5' RACE reads into MiXCR, producing one record per CDR3 protein. Counted here are hundreds of thousands of distinct CDR3 sequences, roughly an eighth occurring once; the ten biggest clones make up 15%. V was pared by 2 bases and J by 2 bases, with 3 bases of the junction left unmatched. This CDR3 is 16 amino acids long. Germline CDR1 is LNHNV and CDR2 is YYDKDF (reference sequence).

The sequences come from PBMCs, collected on the day of the yellow fever booster vaccination. This sequence joins TRBV15 and TRBJ2-6, with 7 bases lining up with TRBD1. The TCR comes from a man aged 30 to 45 who received the YFV17D yellow fever vaccine. CDR3 in DNA: TGTGCCACCAGCAGACAGCAGGGGGCTGGGGCCAACGTCCTGACTTTC. It translates to CATSRQQGAGANVLTF.